Presented here are 19 T cell receptor beta chains from one specimen sequenced in a study of control samples from healthy donors and cancer patients. The assay was immunoSEQ multiplex PCR, and TCRdb's table has in-frame clones only and misses some. The sample consists of about 94,000 clones, about 88% of them appearing once. Material: blood. Receptors were obtained from a woman in her forties or fifties in good health.

The V and J genes are TRBV24-1 and TRBJ2-2, with D hard to call. Between the trimmed V and J ends, which lost 2 bases and 6 bases, there was a span of 6 bases. The CDR3 runs 13 residues. The germline CDR1 and CDR2 sequences are KGHDR and SFDVKD. For the CDR3, the DNA is TGTGCCACCAGTGATTCTTTTGCCGGGGAGCTGTTTTTT. Translated, it gives CATSDSFAGELFF.

CDR3 residues: CASSLAIGGTGYTF. For the CDR3, the DNA is TGTGCCAGCAGCTTGGCCATTGGGGGGACCGGCTACACCTTC. J is TRBJ1-2 and V is TRBV5-8; TRBD1 is a possible D gene (5 bases). Trimming pared 0 bases from V and 8 bases from J, leaving 14 bases between. Germline V lookup: CDR1 SGHTS, CDR2 YDEGEE. This CDR3 contains 14 residues.

The rearrangement uses TRBV18 and TRBJ2-1, with D tentatively TRBD1 or TRBD2 (5 bases each). The CDR3 runs to 14 residues. With 6 bases removed from V and 9 bases from J, the gap between germline ends came to 18 bases. Germline V CDR1 and CDR2: KGHSH, LQKENI. In nucleotides, the CDR3 is TGTGCCAGCTCGCCCGTTCCGGGACCGGGTGAGCAGTTCTTC. This codes for CASSPVPGPGEQFF.

The gene calls are TRBV7-9 and TRBJ1-2; unclear D gene. The CDR3 totals 13 residues. CDR1 and CDR2 (germline): SEHNR, FQNEAQ (reference sequence). Trimming pared 3 bases from V and 5 bases from J, leaving 10 bases between. CDR3 coding DNA: TGTGCCAGCAGCTTGGAGGGCCTATATGGCTACACCTTC. Residues: CASSLEGLYGYTF.

This clone was found once. The rearrangement uses TRBV5-1 and TRBJ2-7; 7 bases align to TRBD2. The V segment lost 4 bases and the J segment 7 bases; nucleotides outside the gene matches: 17. The germline V gene encodes CDR1 SGHRS and CDR2 YFSETQ. The CDR3 has 16 amino acids. CDR3 DNA: TGCGCCAGCAGCCCCCCTTCGGGTGCGGGGGAAGGGGAGCAGTACTTC. Translating it yields CASSPPSGAGEGEQYF.

This clone was observed a few times. The V call is TRBV7-8, the J call TRBJ2-5; no reliable D call. With 5 bases removed from V and 0 bases from J, the gap between germline ends came to 16 bases. Per the germline V gene, CDR1 is SGHVS and CDR2 is FQNEAQ. CDR3 length equals 16 residues. CDR3 bases: TGTGCCAGCAGCCGATCTCGCATTCCTTACCAAGAGACCCAGTACTTC. Residues: CASSRSRIPYQETQYF.

The chain has TRBV4-3 and TRBJ2-1, with D unclear. CDR3 length equals 16 residues. Trimming left V 0 bases short and J 3 bases short, with 12 bases between. Germline V gives CDR1 LGHNA, CDR2 YSLEER. CDR3 DNA sequence: TGCGCCAGCAGCCAAGACGAGCGCATGGGCTACAATGAGCAGTTCTTC. This sequence encodes CASSQDERMGYNEQFF.

The table lists this clone with a few counts. The chain recombines TRBV7-2 with TRBJ2-2, with no clear D. V lost 1 base and J lost 6, with 9 bases in between. Germline assignment: CDR1 SGHTA and CDR2 FQGNSA. The CDR3 length is 14 residues. The CDR3 DNA is TGTGCCAGCAGCTTAGGTCGTCGTGCCGGGGAGCTGTTTTTT. Residues: CASSLGRRAGELFF.

V is TRBV10-3 and J is TRBJ1-5; TRBD1 might be the D (5 bases). Germline V gives CDR1 ENHRY, CDR2 SYGVKD. The CDR3 has 14 residues. The germline V and J ends were trimmed by 2 bases and 9 bases, with 14 bases remaining between them. CDR3 region: CAISEGAQPLPQHF. CDR3 DNA sequence: TGTGCCATCAGTGAGGGGGCCCAGCCGCTGCCCCAGCATTTT.

This rearrangement joins TRBV7-8 to TRBJ2-2; unclear D gene. The germline gives CDR1 SGHVS, CDR2 FQNEAQ. The V end lost 5 bases, the J end lost 8 bases, and 21 bases lay between the germline ends. The CDR3 covers 16 residues. The CDR3 here is CASSPASRSKEGELFF. In DNA form, the CDR3 reads TGTGCCAGCAGCCCAGCTAGTAGGAGTAAAGAGGGGGAGCTGTTTTTT.

There are a few counts of this clone. The chain links TRBV29-1 to TRBJ1-1, with a weak D call TRBD1 (6 bases). CDR1 SQVTM and CDR2 ANQGSEA come from the germline V gene. The length of the CDR3 is 12 residues. Trimming removed 5 bases from V and 1 base from J, with 8 bases in between. The CDR3 coding sequence is TGCAGCGTTCAGACAGGGAACACTGAAGCTTTCTTT. It encodes CSVQTGNTEAFF.

The chain carries TRBV11-2 and TRBJ2-7; 8 bases line up with TRBD1. Germline CDR1 and CDR2: SGHAT and FQNNGV. The V segment lost 5 bases and the J segment 1 base; nucleotides outside the gene matches: 1. The CDR3 spans 13 residues. The chain's CDR3 is CASSHRGSYEQYF. CDR3 nucleotide sequence: TGTGCCAGCAGCCACAGGGGGTCCTACGAGCAGTACTTC.

The gene calls are TRBV4-1 and TRBJ1-4; D call uncertain. CDR1 and CDR2 (germline): MGHRA, YSYEKL. The CDR3 loop spans 13 amino acids. V shed 3 bases and J shed 8 bases, with 10 bases lying between them. The CDR3: CASSQVRAEKLFF. The CDR3 DNA follows: TGCGCCAGCAGCCAGGTCCGAGCCGAAAAACTGTTTTTT.

The chain is built from TRBV2 and TRBJ1-5; D gene ambiguous. Per the germline V gene, CDR1 is SNHLY and CDR2 is FYNNEI. The V and J ends lost 7 bases and 6 bases respectively, with 10 bases between them. This CDR3 is built from 12 residues. CDR3 nucleotides: TGTGCCAGCAAAAGGGAGGGTCAGCCCCAGCATTTT. Translated, it gives CASKREGQPQHF.

The chain has TRBV28 and TRBJ1-3; maybe TRBD1 (5 bases). Deletions cut 1 base from V and 5 bases from J, with 12 bases between. Germline V gene lookup returns CDR1 MDHEN and CDR2 SYDVKM. The CDR3 is 15 amino acids. CDR3 amino acids: CASSLFGTYRNTIYF. The DNA of the CDR3 is TGTGCCAGCAGTTTATTCGGGACCTACCGAAACACCATATATTTT.

The chain joins TRBV5-5 to TRBJ1-2, with a weak D call TRBD1 (6 bases). V was pared by 4 bases and J by 2 bases, with 15 bases between. Germline V lookup: CDR1 SGHKS, CDR2 YYEKEE (reference sequence). There are 15 residues in the CDR3. CDR3 in DNA: TGTGCCAGCAGCGTTAACCTCCAGGGGAACTATGGCTACACCTTC. This gives the protein CASSVNLQGNYGYTF.

The chain joins TRBV6-4 to TRBJ2-2; maybe TRBD1 (5 bases). This CDR3 is 14 amino acids long. Trimming stripped 3 bases from V and 6 bases from J, with 11 bases between. Germline V CDR1 and CDR2: MRHNA, SNTAGT. The CDR3 protein is CASSERTKAGELFF. DNA for the CDR3: TGTGCCAGCAGTGAAAGGACAAAGGCCGGGGAGCTGTTTTTT.

Comments on this clone: A junction boundary mismatches the germline segment, possibly from a read error. The genes are TRBV19 and TRBJ2-5, with 10 bases fitting TRBD1. The CDR3 runs to 14 residues. Germline values: CDR1 LNHDA, CDR2 SQIVND (reference sequence). The CDR3 bases are TGTGCCAGTAGTTCGACAGGGGGCGGAGAGGCCCAGTACTTC. Translation: CASSSTGGGEAQYF.

The chain combines TRBV28 with TRBJ2-7, with D possibly being TRBD1 (5 bases). The CDR3 contains 18 residues. Germline V gene sequence: CDR1 MDHEN, CDR2 SYDVKM. The V and J ends lost 3 bases and 2 bases respectively, with 23 bases between them. Here the CDR3 reads CASSFLRTKGPVAYEQYF. CDR3 coding DNA: TGTGCCAGCAGTTTTCTCCGAACAAAGGGGCCGGTCGCCTACGAGCAGTACTTC.